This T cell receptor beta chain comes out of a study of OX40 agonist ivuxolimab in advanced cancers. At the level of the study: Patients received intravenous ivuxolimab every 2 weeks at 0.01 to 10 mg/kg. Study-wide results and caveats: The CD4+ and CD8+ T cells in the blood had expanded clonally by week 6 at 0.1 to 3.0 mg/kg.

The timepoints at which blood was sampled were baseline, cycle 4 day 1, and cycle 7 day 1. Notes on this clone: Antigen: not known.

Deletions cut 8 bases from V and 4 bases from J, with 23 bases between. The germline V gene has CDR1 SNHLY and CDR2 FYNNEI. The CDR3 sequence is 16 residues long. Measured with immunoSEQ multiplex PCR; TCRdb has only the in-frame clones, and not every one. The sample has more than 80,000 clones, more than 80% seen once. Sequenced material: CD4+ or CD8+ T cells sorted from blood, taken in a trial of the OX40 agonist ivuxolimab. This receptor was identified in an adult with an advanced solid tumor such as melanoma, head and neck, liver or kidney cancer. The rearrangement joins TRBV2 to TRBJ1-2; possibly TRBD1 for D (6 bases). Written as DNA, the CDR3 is TGTGCCAGCTTATTTGAGGGGGTGTCGAGAGGCTATGGCTACACCTTC. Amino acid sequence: CASLFEGVSRGYGYTF. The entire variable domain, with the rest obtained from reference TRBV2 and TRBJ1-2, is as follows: EPEVTQTPSHQVTQMGQEVILRCVPISNHLYFYWYRQILGQKVEFLVSFYNNEISEKSEIFDDQFSVERPDGSNFTLKIRSTKLEDSAMYFCASLFEGVSRGYGYTFGSGTRLTVV.